These 15 T cell receptor beta chains came from one sample sequenced in a study of blood T cell repertoires in COVID-19 (dated by TCRdb to 2020 to 2021). The library was made by the immunoSEQ multiplex PCR assay. TCRdb re-hosts the immuneACCESS table, in-frame sequences only. Its copies lack some clones; in the studies checked, an unresolved V gene accounts for under half of them, and the cause for the rest is not known. The sample profile shows about 280,000 clones; roughly nine tenths of them were found once. The ten top clones hold 0.94% of the sample. The sample was peripheral blood. These receptor sequences come from a woman in her 40s who had recovered from COVID-19.

This clone has more than one count but fewer than ten. The genes are TRBV6-1 and TRBJ1-2; 8 nucleotides agree with TRBD1. CDR1 is MNHNS, CDR2 SASEGT, per germline. This CDR3 contains 15 residues. V shed 1 base, J shed 8 bases, and the junction held 9 bases outside the gene matches. In nucleotides, the CDR3 is TGTGCCAGCAGTGAAGTGGGACAGGCCAGAGAGGGCTACACCTTC. This translates into CASSEVGQAREGYTF.

The chain uses TRBV11-2 and TRBJ2-7, with D perhaps TRBD1 (6 bases). CDR3 length: 14 amino acids. Deletions cut 10 bases from V and 2 bases from J, with 18 bases between. Germline V gives CDR1 SGHAT, CDR2 FQNNGV. The CDR3 DNA reads TGTGCCACCCAGCTTAAAACAGGGCCCTACGAGCAGTACTTC. This sequence encodes CATQLKTGPYEQYF.

The V and J genes are TRBV28 and TRBJ2-7, with 10 positions matching TRBD2. Germline lookup yields CDR1 MDHEN and CDR2 SYDVKM. J lost 4 bases, V lost 5 bases, and 2 bases had no gene match. This CDR3 comprises 13 residues. The chain's CDR3 is CASSDSGRYEQYF. The CDR3 DNA follows: TGTGCCAGCAGTGATAGCGGGAGGTACGAGCAGTACTTC.

The CDR3 DNA reads TGTGCCAGCAGCTTAGACGGGACTAGCGGGAGCGGGGGGACCTACGAGCAGTACTTC. Residues: CASSLDGTSGSGGTYEQYF. The chain carries TRBV11-3 and TRBJ2-7; 14 bases map to TRBD2. The CDR3 is 19 residues long. The V gene end was trimmed by 0 bases and the J gene end by 2 bases; junction bases not matched to a gene: 9. The germline gives CDR1 SGHNT, CDR2 YENEEA.

The chain combines TRBV7-2 with TRBJ2-7; 8 bases are shared with TRBD2. J lost 4 bases, V lost 0 bases, and 5 bases had no gene match. Germline loops: CDR1 SGHTA, CDR2 FQGNSA. This CDR3 comprises 15 residues. CDR3 protein: CASSLAGRAGYEQYF. CDR3 DNA sequence: TGTGCCAGCAGCTTAGCCGGGAGGGCCGGTTACGAGCAGTACTTC.

This clone has just one count. In DNA, the CDR3 is TGTGCCAGCTCACCAACAGCGGGAGGGGACACCGGGGAGCTGTTTTTT. It specifies CASSPTAGGDTGELFF. The chain joins TRBV18 to TRBJ2-2; 10 nucleotides line up with TRBD2. V shed 2 bases, J shed 3 bases, and the junction held 3 bases outside the gene matches. The CDR3 is 16 amino acids. Looked up from germline, CDR1 is KGHSH and CDR2 is LQKENI.

V and J are TRBV6-2 or TRBV6-3 and TRBJ1-2; D might be TRBD1 (5 bases). Trimming took 5 bases from V and 2 from J, leaving 6 bases between them. Germline V CDR1 and CDR2: MNHEY, SVGEGT. CDR3 length: 12 amino acids. The CDR3, as DNA: TGTGCCAGCAGTCACAGGAACTATGGCTACACCTTC. Protein: CASSHRNYGYTF.

V usage is TRBV2 and J usage is TRBJ2-6; the D gene is possibly TRBD1 (6 bases). Between the trimmed V and J ends, which lost 4 bases and 1 base, there was a span of 11 bases. This CDR3 is 16 amino acids long. From germline, CDR1 is SNHLY and CDR2 FYNNEI. The CDR3 reads CASSGGHLSGANVLTF. The CDR3 bases are TGTGCCAGCAGTGGGGGACATTTGTCTGGGGCCAACGTCCTGACTTTC. The full variable domain, in which reference TRBV2 and TRBJ2-6 provide the parts outside the CDR3, is EPEVTQTPSHQVTQMGQEVILRCVPISNHLYFYWYRQILGQKVEFLVSFYNNEISEKSEIFDDQFSVERPDGSNFTLKIRSTKLEDSAMYFCASSGGHLSGANVLTFGAGSRLTVL.

The chain combines TRBV6-4 with TRBJ2-1; the match to TRBD2 covers 15 bases. The CDR3 is 17 amino acids. Trimming took 5 bases from V and 9 from J; bases not matched to a gene: 11. CDR1 and CDR2 (germline): MRHNA, SNTAGT. The CDR3 reads CASSRLGLAGGPGEQFF. CDR3 DNA sequence: TGTGCCAGCAGTCGTCTCGGACTAGCGGGAGGGCCCGGTGAGCAGTTCTTC.

This clone was detected only once. V gene TRBV5-1 combines with J gene TRBJ1-1; weak D call: TRBD1 (6 bases). V shed 0 bases and J shed 2 bases, with 11 bases lying between them. The CDR3 extends over 15 amino acids. Per the germline V gene, CDR1 is SGHRS and CDR2 is YFSETQ. CDR3 loop: CASSLAGDLNTEAFF. CDR3 coding DNA: TGCGCCAGCAGCTTGGCAGGGGACCTTAACACTGAAGCTTTCTTT.

The table lists this clone with a count of one. The V and J genes are TRBV27 and TRBJ1-1; TRBD1 might be the D (6 bases). CDR1 is MNHEY and CDR2 is SMNVEV in the germline V gene (reference sequence). Trimming left V 3 bases short and J 1 base short, with 12 bases between. This CDR3 has 15 amino acids. CDR3 in amino acids: CASSFGGQTNTEAFF. The CDR3 DNA reads as TGTGCCAGCAGTTTTGGGGGCCAAACGAACACTGAAGCTTTCTTT.

This clone was detected only a few times. The V and J genes are TRBV11-1 and TRBJ2-7, with a possible D match to TRBD1 (6 bases). This CDR3 contains 15 residues. Trimming took 1 base from V and 1 from J, leaving 11 bases between them. The germline V gene has CDR1 SGHAT and CDR2 FQDESV (reference sequence). This CDR3 reads CASSLEQGTSYEQYF. The CDR3 DNA reads as TGTGCCAGCAGCTTAGAACAGGGAACATCCTACGAGCAGTACTTC.

V gene TRBV11-3 combines with J gene TRBJ1-2; perhaps TRBD1 as D (6 bases). The CDR3 runs 17 residues. Germline values: CDR1 SGHNT, CDR2 YENEEA. V gave up 3 bases and J gave up 7 bases, with 24 bases separating them. The CDR3 sequence is CASSFTGRKGSLSGYTF. The CDR3 coding sequence is TGTGCCAGCAGCTTCACAGGGCGGAAGGGGAGTCTGAGTGGCTACACCTTC. The full variable domain, with the rest looked up from reference TRBV11-3 and TRBJ1-2, is EAGVVQSPRYKIIEKKQPVAFWCNPISGHNTLYWYLQNLGQGPELLIRYENEEAVDDSQLPKDRFSAERLKGVDSTLKIQPAELGDSAVYLCASSFTGRKGSLSGYTFGSGTRLTVV.

The V and J genes are TRBV5-6 and TRBJ2-2, with TRBD2 as a possible D gene (6 bases). CDR1 is SGHDT and CDR2 is YYEEEE in the germline V gene. The CDR3 extends over 16 amino acids. Trimming stripped 1 base from V and 7 bases from J, with 17 bases between. The CDR3 reads CASSLYGSKVGGELFF. DNA of the CDR3: TGTGCCAGCAGCTTGTACGGGAGTAAGGTGGGCGGGGAGCTGTTTTTT. Using reference TRBV5-6 and TRBJ2-2 for the parts outside the CDR3, the full variable domain is DAGVTQSPTHLIKTRGQQVTLRCSPKSGHDTVSWYQQALGQGPQFIFQYYEEEERQRGNFPDRFSGHQFPNYSSELNVNALLLGDSALYLCASSLYGSKVGGELFFGEGSRLTVL.

The rearrangement links TRBV6-5 to TRBJ1-4, with TRBD1 identical over 9 bases. V trimming: 6 bases; J trimming: 8 bases; junction bases outside the gene matches: 4. Germline CDR1 reads MNHEY; CDR2 reads SVGAGI. CDR3 length equals 13 residues. The CDR3 loop is CASRGTGWEKLFF. In nucleotides, the CDR3 is TGTGCCAGCAGGGGGACAGGGTGGGAAAAACTGTTTTTT.